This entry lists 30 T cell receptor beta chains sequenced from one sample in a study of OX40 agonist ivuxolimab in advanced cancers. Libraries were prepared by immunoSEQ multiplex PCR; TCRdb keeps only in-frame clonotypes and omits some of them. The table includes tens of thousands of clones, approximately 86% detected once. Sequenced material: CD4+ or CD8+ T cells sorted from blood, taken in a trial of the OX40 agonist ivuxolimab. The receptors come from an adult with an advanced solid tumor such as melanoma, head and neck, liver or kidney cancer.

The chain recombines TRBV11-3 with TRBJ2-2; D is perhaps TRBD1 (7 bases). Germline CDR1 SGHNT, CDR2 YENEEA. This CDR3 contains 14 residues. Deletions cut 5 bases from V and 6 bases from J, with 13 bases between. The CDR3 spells CASSRSRGAGELFF. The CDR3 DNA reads TGTGCCAGCAGCCGATCCAGGGGGGCCGGGGAGCTGTTTTTT.

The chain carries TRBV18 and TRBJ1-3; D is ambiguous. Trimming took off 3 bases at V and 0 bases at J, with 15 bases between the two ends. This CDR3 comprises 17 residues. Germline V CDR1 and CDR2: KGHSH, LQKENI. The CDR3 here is CASSPQTLLSSGNTIYF. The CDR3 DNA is TGTGCCAGCTCACCGCAGACCTTACTAAGCTCTGGAAACACCATATATTTT. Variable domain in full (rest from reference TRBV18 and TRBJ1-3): NAGVMQNPRHLVRRRGQEARLRCSPMKGHSHVYWYRQLPEEGLKFMVYLQKENIIDESGMPKERFSAEFPKEGPSILRIQQVVRGDSAAYFCASSPQTLLSSGNTIYFGEGSWLTVV.

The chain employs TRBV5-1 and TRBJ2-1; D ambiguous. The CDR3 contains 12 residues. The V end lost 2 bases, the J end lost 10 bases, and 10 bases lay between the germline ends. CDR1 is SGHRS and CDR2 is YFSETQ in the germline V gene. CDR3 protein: CASSFQFVEQFF. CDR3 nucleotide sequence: TGCGCCAGCAGCTTCCAGTTTGTCGAGCAGTTCTTC.

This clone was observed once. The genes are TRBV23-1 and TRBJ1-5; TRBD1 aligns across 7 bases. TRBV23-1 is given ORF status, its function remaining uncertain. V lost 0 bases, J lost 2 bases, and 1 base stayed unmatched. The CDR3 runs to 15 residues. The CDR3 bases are TGCGCCAGCAGTCAATCCGGGACAGGCAATCAGCCCCAGCATTTT. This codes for CASSQSGTGNQPQHF.

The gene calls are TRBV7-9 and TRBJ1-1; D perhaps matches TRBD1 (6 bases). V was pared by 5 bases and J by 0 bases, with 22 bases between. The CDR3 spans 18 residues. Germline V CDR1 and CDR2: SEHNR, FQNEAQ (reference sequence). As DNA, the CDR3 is TGTGCCAGCAGCGATGGTTTGAGGGGGTTTTTCATGAACACTGAAGCTTTCTTT. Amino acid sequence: CASSDGLRGFFMNTEAFF. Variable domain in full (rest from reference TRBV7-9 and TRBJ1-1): DTGVSQNPRHKITKRGQNVTFRCDPISEHNRLYWYRQTLGQGPEFLTYFQNEAQLEKSRLLSDRFSAERPKGSFSTLEIQRTEQGDSAMYLCASSDGLRGFFMNTEAFFGQGTRLTVV.

The CDR3 DNA follows: TGTGCCAGCAGTTACGGGGGGGGGCAAGAGACCCAGTACTTC. It encodes CASSYGGGQETQYF. The chain joins TRBV6-6 to TRBJ2-5, with 7 bases aligning to TRBD2. Trimming removed 2 bases from V and 2 bases from J; junction bases left unmatched: 2. This CDR3 spans 14 amino acids. CDR1 and CDR2 (germline): MNHNY, SVGAGI (reference sequence).

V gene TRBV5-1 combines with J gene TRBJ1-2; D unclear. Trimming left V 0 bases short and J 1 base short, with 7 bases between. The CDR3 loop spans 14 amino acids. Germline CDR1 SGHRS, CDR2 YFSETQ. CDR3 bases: TGCGCCAGCAGCTTGGAAGGAGGTAACTATGGCTACACCTTC. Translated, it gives CASSLEGGNYGYTF.

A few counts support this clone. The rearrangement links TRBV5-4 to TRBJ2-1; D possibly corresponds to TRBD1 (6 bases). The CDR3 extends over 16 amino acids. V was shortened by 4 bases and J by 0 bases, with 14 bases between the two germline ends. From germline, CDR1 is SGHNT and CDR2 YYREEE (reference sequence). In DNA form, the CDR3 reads TGTGCCAGCAGCCGAGGACAGTTAAGCTCCTACAATGAGCAGTTCTTC. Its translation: CASSRGQLSSYNEQFF.

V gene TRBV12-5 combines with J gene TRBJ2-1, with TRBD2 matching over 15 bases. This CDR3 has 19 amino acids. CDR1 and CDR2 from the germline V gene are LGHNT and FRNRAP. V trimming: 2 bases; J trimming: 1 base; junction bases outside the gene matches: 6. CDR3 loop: CASGLFGLAGGRSYNEQFF. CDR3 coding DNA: TGTGCTAGTGGTTTGTTTGGACTAGCGGGGGGGCGATCCTACAATGAGCAGTTCTTC.

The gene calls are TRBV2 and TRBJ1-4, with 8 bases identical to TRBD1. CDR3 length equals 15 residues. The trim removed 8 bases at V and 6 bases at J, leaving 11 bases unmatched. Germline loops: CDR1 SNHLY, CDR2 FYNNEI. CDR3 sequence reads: CASEMAGGWYEKLFF. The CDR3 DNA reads TGTGCCAGCGAAATGGCAGGGGGCTGGTATGAAAAACTGTTTTTT.

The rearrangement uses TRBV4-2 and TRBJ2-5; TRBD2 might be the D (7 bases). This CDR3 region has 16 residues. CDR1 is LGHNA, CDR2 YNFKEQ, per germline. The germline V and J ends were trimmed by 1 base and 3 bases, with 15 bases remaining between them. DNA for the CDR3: TGTGCCAGCAGCCAAGGTGGGGGGGCATATAAAGAGACCCAGTACTTC. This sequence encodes CASSQGGGAYKETQYF.

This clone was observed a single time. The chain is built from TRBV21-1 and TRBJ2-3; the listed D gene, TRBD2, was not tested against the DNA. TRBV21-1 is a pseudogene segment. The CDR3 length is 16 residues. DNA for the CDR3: TGTGCCAGCAGACGGGAGGCTACAGTCATGCAAGATACGCAGTATTTT. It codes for CASRREATVMQDTQYF.

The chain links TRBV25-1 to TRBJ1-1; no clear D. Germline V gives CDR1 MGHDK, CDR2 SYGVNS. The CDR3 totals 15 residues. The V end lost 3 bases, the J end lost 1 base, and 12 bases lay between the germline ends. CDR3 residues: CASSDRLTPNTEAFF. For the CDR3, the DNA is TGTGCCAGCAGTGACCGTCTGACCCCGAACACTGAAGCTTTCTTT.

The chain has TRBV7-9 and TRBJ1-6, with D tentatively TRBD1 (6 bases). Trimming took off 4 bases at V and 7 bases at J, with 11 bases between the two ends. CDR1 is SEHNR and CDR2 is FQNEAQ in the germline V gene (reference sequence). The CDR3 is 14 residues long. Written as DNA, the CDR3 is TGTGCCAGCAGCTCACTTGGACAGAATTCACCCCTCCACTTT. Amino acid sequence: CASSSLGQNSPLHF.

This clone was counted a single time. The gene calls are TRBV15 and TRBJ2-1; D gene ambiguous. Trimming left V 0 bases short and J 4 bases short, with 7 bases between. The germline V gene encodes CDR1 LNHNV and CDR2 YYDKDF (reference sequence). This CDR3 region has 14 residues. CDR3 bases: TGTGCCACCAGCAGAGATTTGATATACAATGAGCAGTTCTTC. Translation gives CATSRDLIYNEQFF.

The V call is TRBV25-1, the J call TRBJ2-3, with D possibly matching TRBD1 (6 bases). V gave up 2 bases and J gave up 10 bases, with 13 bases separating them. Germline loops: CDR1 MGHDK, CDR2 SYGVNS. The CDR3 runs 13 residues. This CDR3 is CASSEGGLGAQYF. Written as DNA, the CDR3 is TGTGCCAGCAGTGAAGGGGGCCTGGGTGCGCAGTATTTT.

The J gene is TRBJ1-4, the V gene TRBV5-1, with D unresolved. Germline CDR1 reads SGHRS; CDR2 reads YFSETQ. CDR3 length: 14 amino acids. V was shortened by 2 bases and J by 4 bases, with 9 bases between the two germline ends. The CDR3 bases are TGCGCCAGCAGCTTCCAACCGTATAATGAAAAACTGTTTTTT. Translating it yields CASSFQPYNEKLFF.

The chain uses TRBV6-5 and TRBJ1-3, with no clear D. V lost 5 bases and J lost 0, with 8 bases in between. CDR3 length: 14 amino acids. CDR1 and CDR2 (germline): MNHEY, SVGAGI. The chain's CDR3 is CASSTGNSGNTIYF. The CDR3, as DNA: TGTGCCAGCAGTACGGGGAACTCTGGAAACACCATATATTTT.

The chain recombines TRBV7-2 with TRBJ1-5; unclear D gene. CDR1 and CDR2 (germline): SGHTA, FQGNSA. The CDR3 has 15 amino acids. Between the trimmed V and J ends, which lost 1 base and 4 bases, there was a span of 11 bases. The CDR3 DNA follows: TGTGCCAGCAGCTTAGGATCAGCAAATAATCAGCCCCAGCATTTT. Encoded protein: CASSLGSANNQPQHF.

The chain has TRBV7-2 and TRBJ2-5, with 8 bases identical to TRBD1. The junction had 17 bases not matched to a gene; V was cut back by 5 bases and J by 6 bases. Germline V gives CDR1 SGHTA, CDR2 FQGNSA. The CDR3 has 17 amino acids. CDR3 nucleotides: TGTGCCAGCAGCCCAAGAGTCGGCAGGGGGCGTATGAAGACCCAGTACTTC. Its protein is CASSPRVGRGRMKTQYF.

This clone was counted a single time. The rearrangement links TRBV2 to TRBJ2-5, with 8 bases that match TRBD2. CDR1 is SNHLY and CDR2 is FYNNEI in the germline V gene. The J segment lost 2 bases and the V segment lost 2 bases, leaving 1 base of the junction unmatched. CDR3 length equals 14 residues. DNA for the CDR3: TGTGCCAGCAGTGAAACTAGCGGACAAGAGACCCAGTACTTC. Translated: CASSETSGQETQYF.

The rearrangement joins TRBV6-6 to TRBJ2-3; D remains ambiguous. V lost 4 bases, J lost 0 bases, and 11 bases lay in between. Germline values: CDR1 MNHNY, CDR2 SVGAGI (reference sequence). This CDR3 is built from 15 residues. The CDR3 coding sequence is TGTGCCAGCAGTTGGGCCAGAGCTAGCACAGATACGCAGTATTTT. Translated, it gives CASSWARASTDTQYF.

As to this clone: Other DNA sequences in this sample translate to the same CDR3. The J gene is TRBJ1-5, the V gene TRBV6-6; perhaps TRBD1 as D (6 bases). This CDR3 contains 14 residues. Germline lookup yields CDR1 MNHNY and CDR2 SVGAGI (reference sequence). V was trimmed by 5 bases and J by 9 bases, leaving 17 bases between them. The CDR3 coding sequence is TGTGCCAGCAGTGCCGGGACAAAGAAGCGGCCCCAGCATTTT. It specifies CASSAGTKKRPQHF.

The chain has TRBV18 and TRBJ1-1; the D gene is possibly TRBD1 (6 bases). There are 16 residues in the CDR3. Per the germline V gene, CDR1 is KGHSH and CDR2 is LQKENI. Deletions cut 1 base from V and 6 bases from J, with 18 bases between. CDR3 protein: CASSPLQGIEVAEAFF. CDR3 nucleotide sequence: TGTGCCAGCTCACCACTACAGGGTATCGAAGTGGCTGAAGCTTTCTTT.

CDR3 region: CASSRGTATNEKLFF. DNA for the CDR3: TGCGCCAGCAGCCGAGGGACGGCAACTAATGAAAAACTGTTTTTT. This chain uses TRBV5-1 with TRBJ1-4; tentatively, D is TRBD1 (5 bases). V was shortened by 4 bases and J by 0 bases, with 10 bases between the two germline ends. The CDR3 sequence is 15 residues long. Germline V CDR1 and CDR2: SGHRS, YFSETQ.

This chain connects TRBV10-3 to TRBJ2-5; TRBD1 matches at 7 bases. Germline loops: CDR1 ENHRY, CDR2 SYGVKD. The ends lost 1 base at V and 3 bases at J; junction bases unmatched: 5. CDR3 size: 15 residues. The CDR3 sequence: CAISELGQPEETQYF. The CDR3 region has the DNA TGTGCCATCAGTGAGTTGGGACAGCCTGAAGAGACCCAGTACTTC.

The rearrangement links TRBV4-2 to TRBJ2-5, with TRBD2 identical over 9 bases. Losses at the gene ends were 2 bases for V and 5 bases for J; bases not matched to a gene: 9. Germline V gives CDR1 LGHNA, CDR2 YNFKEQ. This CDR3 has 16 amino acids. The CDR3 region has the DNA TGTGCCAGCAGCCAATGGCCAGCGGGGGGTCTGGAGACCCAGTACTTC. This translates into CASSQWPAGGLETQYF.

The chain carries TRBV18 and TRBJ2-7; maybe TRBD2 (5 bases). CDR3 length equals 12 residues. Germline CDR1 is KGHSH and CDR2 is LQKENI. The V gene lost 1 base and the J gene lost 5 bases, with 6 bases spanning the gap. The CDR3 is CASSPQRDEQYF. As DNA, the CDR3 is TGTGCCAGCTCACCACAGAGGGACGAGCAGTACTTC.

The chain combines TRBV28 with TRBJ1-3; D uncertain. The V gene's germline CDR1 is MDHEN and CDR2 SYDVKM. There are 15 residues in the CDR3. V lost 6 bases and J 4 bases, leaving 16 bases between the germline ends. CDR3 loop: CASSLGPGFGNTIYF. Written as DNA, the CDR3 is TGTGCCAGCAGCCTAGGGCCGGGGTTCGGAAACACCATATATTTT.

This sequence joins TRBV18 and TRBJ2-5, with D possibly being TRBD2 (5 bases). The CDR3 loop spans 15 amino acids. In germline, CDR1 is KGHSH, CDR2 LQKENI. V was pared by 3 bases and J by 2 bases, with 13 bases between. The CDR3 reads CASSPRAPGQETQYF. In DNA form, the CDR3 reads TGTGCCAGCTCACCGCGGGCACCCGGGCAAGAGACCCAGTACTTC.